The next 14 T cell receptor beta chains were all read from a single sample in a study of identical twins. TCRdb passed the 5' RACE reads through MiXCR, listing each CDR3 protein once. The sample comprises some 250,000 distinct CDR3 sequences, approximately 12% of which are singletons, and about 3.9% rests with the top ten. These same data were also listed under a study on yellow fever vaccine responses in identical twins.

Sample: memory (CD45RO+) T cells sorted from blood. The receptors stem from a woman between 18 and 29 years old in good health.

This clonotype occurred a few times. The chain joins TRBV12-3 or TRBV12-4 to TRBJ2-1, with D maybe TRBD1 (6 bases). The CDR3 is made up of 15 amino acids. The V end was cut by 3 bases, the J end by 1 base, with 10 bases between. The CDR3 is CASSFGQISYNEQFF. DNA for the CDR3: TGTGCCAGCAGTTTTGGACAGATATCCTACAATGAGCAGTTCTTC.

V is TRBV6-2 or TRBV6-3 and J is TRBJ1-1, with D possibly being TRBD1 (6 bases). Germline CDR1 and CDR2: MNHEY and SVGEGT. The CDR3 extends over 12 amino acids. Trimming took off 4 bases at V and 6 bases at J, with 9 bases between the two ends. The CDR3 DNA reads TGTGCCAGCAGTTTCCCAGGGGCTGAAGCTTTCTTT. Its protein product is CASSFPGAEAFF.

The genes are TRBV18 and TRBJ2-3, with 7 bases aligning to TRBD1. The CDR3 consists of 15 residues. The ends lost 5 bases at V and 6 bases at J; junction bases unmatched: 11. Germline values: CDR1 KGHSH, CDR2 LQKENI. The CDR3 loop reads CASSRSTGELDTQYF. CDR3 coding DNA: TGTGCCAGCTCAAGGTCCACAGGGGAATTGGATACGCAGTATTTT.

This clonotype was picked up many times. This rearrangement joins TRBV20-1 to TRBJ1-2; 7 bases are shared with TRBD1. Germline trimming cut 1 base from V and 3 bases from J; bases unmatched to any gene: 5. CDR1 and CDR2 (germline): DFQATT, SNEGSKA (reference sequence). This CDR3 is 14 amino acids long. In nucleotides, the CDR3 is TGCAGTGCTAGAGCCGACGACAGGGACTATGGCTACACCTTC. Translated, it gives CSARADDRDYGYTF.

This clonotype was observed at least ten times. The V and J genes are TRBV20-1 and TRBJ2-1; 10 bases agree with TRBD2. Germline V gene data show CDR1 as DFQATT and CDR2 as SNEGSKA (reference sequence). The CDR3 covers 15 residues. J gave up 6 bases and V 3 bases, and 8 bases lay outside the gene matches. CDR3 sequence: CSASETLAGVNEQFF. The CDR3 DNA reads TGCAGTGCTAGCGAAACCCTAGCGGGGGTCAATGAGCAGTTCTTC.

This clonotype was counted between two and nine times. This chain uses TRBV7-9 with TRBJ2-5; D unresolved. The CDR3 is 14 amino acids. The germline CDR1 and CDR2 sequences are SEHNR and FQNEAQ (reference sequence). Trimming shortened V by 4 bases and J by 2 bases, and 11 bases separated the two germline ends. In DNA form, the CDR3 reads TGTGCCAGCAGCTCATCATTTGCGCAAGAGACCCAGTACTTC. Its protein is CASSSSFAQETQYF.

In this sample, this clonotype turned up a few times. The J gene is TRBJ2-3, the V gene TRBV12-3 or TRBV12-4, with 9 bases matching TRBD2. The ends lost 1 base at V and 6 bases at J; junction bases unmatched: 5. The CDR3 is made up of 15 amino acids. For the CDR3, the DNA is TGTGCCAGCAGTTTAGGCGGGAGGGCCGACGATACGCAGTATTTT. This gives the protein CASSLGGRADDTQYF.

This chain links TRBV25-1 with TRBJ2-5; D assignment may be TRBD1 or TRBD2 (7 bases each). V lost 5 bases and J 5 bases, leaving 18 bases between the germline ends. Germline assignment: CDR1 MGHDK and CDR2 SYGVNS. CDR3 size: 15 residues. This CDR3 reads CASSSDREGGETQYF. Written as DNA, the CDR3 is TGTGCCAGCAGTTCTGACAGGGAGGGAGGGGAGACCCAGTACTTC.

The chain has TRBV14 and TRBJ2-7; possible D gene TRBD2, 5 bases. The CDR3 spans 14 residues. With 4 bases removed from V and 3 bases from J, the gap between germline ends came to 13 bases. CDR1 is SGHDN, CDR2 FVKESK, per germline. The CDR3 bases are TGTGCCAGCAGCCCACCCGGGATTTACTACGAGCAGTACTTC. Its translation: CASSPPGIYYEQYF.

The rearrangement uses TRBV9 and TRBJ2-7; D unresolved. Looked up from germline, CDR1 is SGDLS and CDR2 is YYNGEE. V was shortened by 3 bases and J by 3 bases, with 4 bases between the two germline ends. CDR3 length: 11 amino acids. CDR3 protein: CASSGFYEQYF. The CDR3 region has the DNA TGTGCCAGCAGCGGATTCTACGAGCAGTACTTC.

The chain joins TRBV7-2 to TRBJ2-7; D possibly corresponds to TRBD2 (5 bases). Germline CDR1 is SGHTA and CDR2 is FQGNSA. V was pared by 3 bases and J by 7 bases, with 10 bases between. The CDR3 is made up of 12 amino acids. The CDR3 region has the DNA TGTGCCAGCAGCTTTTTGTCGGGGGAGCAGTACTTC. Translating gives CASSFLSGEQYF.

The chain uses TRBV20-1 and TRBJ1-1, with 7 nucleotides matching TRBD1. CDR1 and CDR2 from the germline V gene are DFQATT and SNEGSKA (reference sequence). The CDR3 loop spans 12 amino acids. J gave up 2 bases and V 5 bases, and 2 bases lay outside the gene matches. The CDR3 DNA reads as TGCAGTGCTCGACAGGGAAACACTGAAGCTTTCTTT. Its protein product is CSARQGNTEAFF.

The sample holds many counts of this clonotype. The rearrangement links TRBV7-2 to TRBJ2-7; D unclear. CDR3 size: 14 residues. Trimming shortened V by 1 base and J by 0 bases, and 7 bases separated the two germline ends. CDR1 and CDR2 (germline): SGHTA, FQGNSA. The CDR3 loop reads CASSLGASSYEQYF. The CDR3 nucleotides are TGTGCCAGCAGCTTAGGTGCAAGCTCCTACGAGCAGTACTTC. The variable domain in full, with the rest retrieved from reference TRBV7-2 and TRBJ2-7, is GAGVSQSPSNKVTEKGKDVELRCDPISGHTALYWYRQSLGQGLEFLIYFQGNSAPDKSGLPSDRFSAERTGGSVSTLTIQRTQQEDSAVYLCASSLGASSYEQYFGPGTRLTVT.

V gene TRBV5-5 combines with J gene TRBJ2-7; no clear D. The V end was cut by 0 bases, the J end by 6 bases, with 16 bases between. Germline V lookup: CDR1 SGHKS, CDR2 YYEKEE (reference sequence). The CDR3 totals 15 residues. DNA for the CDR3: TGTGCCAGCAGCTTGGACGGTTTTGGGTCGGGCGAGCAGTACTTC. Translation: CASSLDGFGSGEQYF.